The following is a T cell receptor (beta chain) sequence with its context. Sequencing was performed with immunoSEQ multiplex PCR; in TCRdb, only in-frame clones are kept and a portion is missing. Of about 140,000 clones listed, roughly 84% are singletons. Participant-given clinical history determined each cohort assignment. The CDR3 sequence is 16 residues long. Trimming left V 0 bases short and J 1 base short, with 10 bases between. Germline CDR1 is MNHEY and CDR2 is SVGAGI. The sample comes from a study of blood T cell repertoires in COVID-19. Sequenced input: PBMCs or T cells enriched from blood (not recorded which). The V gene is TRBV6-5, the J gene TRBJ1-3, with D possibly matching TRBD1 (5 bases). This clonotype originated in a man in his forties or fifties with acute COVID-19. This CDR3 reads CASSYSGRTSGNTIYF. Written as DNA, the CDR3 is TGTGCCAGCAGTTACTCGGGGAGGACATCTGGAAACACCATATATTTT.